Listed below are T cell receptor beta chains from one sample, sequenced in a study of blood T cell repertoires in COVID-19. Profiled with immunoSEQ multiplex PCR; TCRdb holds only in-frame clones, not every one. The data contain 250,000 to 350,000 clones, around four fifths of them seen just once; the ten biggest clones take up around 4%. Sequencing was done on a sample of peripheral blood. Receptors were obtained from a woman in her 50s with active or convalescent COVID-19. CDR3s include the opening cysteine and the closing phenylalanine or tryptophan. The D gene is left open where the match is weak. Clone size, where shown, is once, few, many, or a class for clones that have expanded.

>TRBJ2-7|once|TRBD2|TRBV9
TGTGCCAGCAGCCCACAAGCGGGGGAAGGGGAGCAGTACTTC
CASSPQAGEGEQYF
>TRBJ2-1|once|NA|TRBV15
TGTGCCACCAGCAGAGATGGGCCTCCATACAATGAGCAGTTCTTC
CATSRDGPPYNEQFF
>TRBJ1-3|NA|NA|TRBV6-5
TGTGCCAGCAGCCTGGACGGAGGTGGAAACACCATATATTTT
CASSLDGGGNTIYF
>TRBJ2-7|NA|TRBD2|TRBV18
TGTGCCAGCTCACAAAGGACTAGTCAATTCTACGAGCAGTACTTC
CASSQRTSQFYEQYF
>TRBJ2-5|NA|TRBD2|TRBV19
TGTGCCAGTACCGGGGGGGAGACCCAGTACTTC
CASTGGETQYF
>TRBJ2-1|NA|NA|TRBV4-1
TGCGCCAGCAGCCAAGGAGTCCTTTCCTACAATGAGCAGTTCTTC
CASSQGVLSYNEQFF
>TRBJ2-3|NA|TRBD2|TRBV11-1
TGTGCCAGCAGCTCGATGGTCGGGAGGGGCACAGATACGCAGTATTTT
CASSSMVGRGTDTQYF
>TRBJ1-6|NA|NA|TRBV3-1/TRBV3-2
TGTGCCAGCAGCCAAAGAGGGTCCTGGCCCCTCCACTTT
CASSQRGSWPLHF
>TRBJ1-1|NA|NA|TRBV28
TGTGCCAGCAGTTTACGGACTAACACTGAAGCTTTCTTT
CASSLRTNTEAFF
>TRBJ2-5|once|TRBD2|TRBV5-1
TGCGCCAGCAGCCTCCAGACTAGCGGATACCAAGAGACCCAGTACTTC
CASSLQTSGYQETQYF
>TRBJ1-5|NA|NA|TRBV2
TGTGGGAGCGGGTCGGGCAATCAGCCCCAGCATTTT
CGSGSGNQPQHF
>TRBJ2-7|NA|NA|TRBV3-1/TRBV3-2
TGTGCCAGCAGCCAAACAGTACGCTCCTACGAGCAGTACTTC
CASSQTVRSYEQYF
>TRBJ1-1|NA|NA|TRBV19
TGTGCCAGTCTCAGTACACGGAACACTGAAGCTTTCTTT
CASLSTRNTEAFF
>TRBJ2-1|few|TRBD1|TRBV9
TGTGCCAGCAGCGTAGACAACAGGGGGAGTTGGGATGAGCAGTTCTTC
CASSVDNRGSWDEQFF
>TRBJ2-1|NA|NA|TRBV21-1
TGTGCCAGCAGCTCCCTCGGGACTAGCGGGTTTCTTGAGCAGTTCTTC
CASSSLGTSGFLEQFF
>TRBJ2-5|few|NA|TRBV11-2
TGTGCCAGCAGCCTGGGATGGGGGACACAAGAGACCCAGTACTTC
CASSLGWGTQETQYF
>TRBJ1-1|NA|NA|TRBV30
TGTGCCTGGAGTGGCAAGGGGCCGTTGGCTTTCTTT
CAWSGKGPLAFF
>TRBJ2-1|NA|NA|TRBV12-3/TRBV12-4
TGTGCCAGCAGCCGCGGATGGAGGAATGAGCAGTTCTTC
CASSRGWRNEQFF
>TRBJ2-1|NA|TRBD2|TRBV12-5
TGTGCTAGTGGTTTTGGGCTAGCGGGAGATGAGCAGTTCTTC
CASGFGLAGDEQFF
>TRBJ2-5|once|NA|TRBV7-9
TGTGCCAGCAGCTTAGCTGGAGGACCAGTTGGAAAGACCCAGTACTTC
CASSLAGGPVGKTQYF
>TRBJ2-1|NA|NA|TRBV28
TGTGCCAGCAGTTTAGATCTTAGTGAGCAGTTCTTC
CASSLDLSEQFF
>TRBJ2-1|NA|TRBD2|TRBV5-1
TGCGCCAGCAGCTTGCAACTAGCGGGTCAGAATGAGCAGTTCTTC
CASSLQLAGQNEQFF
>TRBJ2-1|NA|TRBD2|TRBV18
TGTGCCAGCTCACCACAGACTAGCGGGAGGTGGTTTGAGCAGTTCTTC
CASSPQTSGRWFEQFF
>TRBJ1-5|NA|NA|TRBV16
TGTGCCAGCAGCCAAGGACAGATCAATCAGCCCCAGCATTTT
CASSQGQINQPQHF
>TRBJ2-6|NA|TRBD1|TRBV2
TGTGCCAGCAACTCACAGGGGTCGGGGGCCAACGTCCTGACTTTC
CASNSQGSGANVLTF
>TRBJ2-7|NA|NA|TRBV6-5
TGTGCCAGCAGTTACTACGGCCCGGGGAGCAACGAGCAGTACTTC
CASSYYGPGSNEQYF
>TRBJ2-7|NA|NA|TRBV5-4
TGTGCCAGCAGCGTGTCGGGGACATACCCCTACGAGCAGTACTTC
CASSVSGTYPYEQYF
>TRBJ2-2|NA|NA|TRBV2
TGTGCCAGCAGCGTTGGAGCCACCGGGGAGCTGTTTTTT
CASSVGATGELFF
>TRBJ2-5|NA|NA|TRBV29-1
TGCAGCGCGACTAGGCAAGAGACCCAGTACTTC
CSATRQETQYF
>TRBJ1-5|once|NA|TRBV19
TGTGCCAGTTCGGCTGACAGCGTCAATCAGCCCCAGCATTTT
CASSADSVNQPQHF
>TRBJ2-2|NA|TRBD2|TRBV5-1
TGCGCCAGCAGCTTGCTAGCGGGAGGGTCCACCGGGGAGCTGTTTTTT
CASSLLAGGSTGELFF
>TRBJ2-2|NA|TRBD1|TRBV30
TGTGCCTGGAGTGCCGTACGCGGCAGGGGGTGGCTGTTTTTT
CAWSAVRGRGWLFF
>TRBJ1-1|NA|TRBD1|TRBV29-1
TGCAGCGTCAACTTCTCCGGGACAGGGTCAGCTTTCTTT
CSVNFSGTGSAFF
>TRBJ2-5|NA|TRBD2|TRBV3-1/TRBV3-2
TGTGCCAGCTCCGGGACTAGCGGGAGGGTTCAAGAGACCCAGTACTTC
CASSGTSGRVQETQYF
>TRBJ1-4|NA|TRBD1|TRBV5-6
TGTGCCAGTTCACAGGGGGGGAATGAAAAACTGTTTTTT
CASSQGGNEKLFF
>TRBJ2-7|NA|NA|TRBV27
TGTGCCAGCAGTTATCGAGCGGACTCGAGGATAGACGAGCAGTACTTC
CASSYRADSRIDEQYF
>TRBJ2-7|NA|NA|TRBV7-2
TGTGCCAGCAGCTTAGACCCAGGGGTCGAGCAGTACTTC
CASSLDPGVEQYF
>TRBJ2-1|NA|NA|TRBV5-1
TGCGCCAGCAGCTTGTTCGCAGGGGCAAATGAGCAGTTCTTC
CASSLFAGANEQFF
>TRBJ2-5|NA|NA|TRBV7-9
TGTGCCAGCGGTTACGGGGAGACCCAGTACTTC
CASGYGETQYF
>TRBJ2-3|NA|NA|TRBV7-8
TGTGCCAGCAGCTTAGGGGTACTGGCGGATCGGGGGACGCAGTATTTT
CASSLGVLADRGTQYF
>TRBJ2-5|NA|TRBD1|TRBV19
TGTGCCAGTAGTATAAGGCATCTTGGGACAGGGGGTGAGACCCAGTACTTC
CASSIRHLGTGGETQYF
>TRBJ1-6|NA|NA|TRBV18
TGTGCCAGCTCACCGGGAGGGAAGGATTCACCCCTCCACTTT
CASSPGGKDSPLHF
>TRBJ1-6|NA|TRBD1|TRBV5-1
TGCGCCAGCAGCTTCGGACAGGGCTCCTATAATTCACCCCTCCACTTT
CASSFGQGSYNSPLHF
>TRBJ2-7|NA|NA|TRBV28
TGTGCCAGCACGCCAGGGTGGACCTCCTACGAGCAGTACTTC
CASTPGWTSYEQYF
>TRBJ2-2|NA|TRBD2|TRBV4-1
TGCGCCAGCAGAAGCACTAGCGGGAGAGTCGGGGAGCTGTTTTTT
CASRSTSGRVGELFF
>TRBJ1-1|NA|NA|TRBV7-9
TGTGCCAGCAGCTTTGCGGACACTGAAGCTTTCTTT
CASSFADTEAFF
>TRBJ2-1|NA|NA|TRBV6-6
TGTGCCAGCAGTTACCGGAGCAGAGGGATTACATATGAGCAGTTCTTC
CASSYRSRGITYEQFF
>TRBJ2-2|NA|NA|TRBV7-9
TGTGCCAGCAGCTCAAACACCGGGGAGCTGTTTTTT
CASSSNTGELFF
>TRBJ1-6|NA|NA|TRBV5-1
TGCGCCAGCAGCTTGGAGTCGACTGGCGGTAATTCACCCCTCCACTTT
CASSLESTGGNSPLHF
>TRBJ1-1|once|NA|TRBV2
TGTGCCAGCAGTGACCCTGCGGGAGCTTTTGAAGCTTTCTTT
CASSDPAGAFEAFF
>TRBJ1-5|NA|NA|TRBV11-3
TGTGCCAGCAGCTCCGGGAGGGAAGTTCAGCCCCAGCATTTT
CASSSGREVQPQHF
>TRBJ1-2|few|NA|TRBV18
TGTGCCAGCTCACCCCCGTCCCCTCGTTCCCATGGCTACACCTTC
CASSPPSPRSHGYTF
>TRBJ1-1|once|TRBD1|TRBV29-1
TGCAGCGGAGGTGGAAAACAGGGGTCGGGGGTTTACACTGAAGCTTTCTTT
CSGGGKQGSGVYTEAFF